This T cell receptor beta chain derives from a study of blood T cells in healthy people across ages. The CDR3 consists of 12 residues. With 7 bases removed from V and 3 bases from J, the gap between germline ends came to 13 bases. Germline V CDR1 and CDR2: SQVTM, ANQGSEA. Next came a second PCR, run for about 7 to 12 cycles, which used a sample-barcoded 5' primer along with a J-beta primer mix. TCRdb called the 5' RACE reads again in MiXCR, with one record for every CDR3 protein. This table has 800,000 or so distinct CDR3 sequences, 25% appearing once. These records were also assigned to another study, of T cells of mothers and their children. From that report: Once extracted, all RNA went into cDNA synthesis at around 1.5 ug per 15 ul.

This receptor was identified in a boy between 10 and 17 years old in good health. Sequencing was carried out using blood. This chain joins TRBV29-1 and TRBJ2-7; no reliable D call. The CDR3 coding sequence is TGCAGCGCCCGGATTGTAGGCTACGAGCAGTACTTC. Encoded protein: CSARIVGYEQYF.